This TCR beta chain was sequenced in a study of cytomegalovirus exposure and HLA in healthy donors. 13 Jbeta primers and 60 Vbeta primers were used for the PCR. TCRdb's table, derived via immunoSEQ multiplex PCR, lists solely in-frame clones and lacks some. The data contain 90,000 to 120,000 clones, about four fifths of them singletons. CDR3 length: 15 residues. Germline CDR1 reads MNHEY; CDR2 reads SMNVEV (reference sequence). V was clipped by 5 bases and J by 2 bases, with 12 bases between them. Study-level findings and limits: As a later analysis showed, several of the most significant clusters appeared to be linked to common viral pathogens. In a later analysis, V- and J-gene trimming of beta chains associated with a DCLRE1C missense variant, replicated independently.

To note about this clone: Antigen: not known.

The chain joins TRBV27 to TRBJ2-2, with D maybe TRBD2 (5 bases). This clonotype originated in a man younger than 45 in good health and CMV-seropositive. The sample comprised PBMCs. The CDR3 protein is CASSVRTANTGELFF. The DNA for the CDR3 is TGTGCCAGCAGTGTGCGGACTGCTAACACCGGGGAGCTGTTTTTT.